This record looks at one T cell receptor (beta chain) sequence and its context. The sample comes from a study of blood T cell repertoires in COVID-19. The CDR3 has 15 residues. V was pared by 7 bases and J by 7 bases, with 20 bases between. Germline lookup yields CDR1 SGHRS and CDR2 YFSETQ. Libraries were prepared by immunoSEQ multiplex PCR; TCRdb keeps only in-frame clonotypes and omits some of them. Seen here are about 250,000 clones, 84% observed once, and the top ten hold around 4%. Material: peripheral blood. This rearrangement joins TRBV5-1 to TRBJ2-2, with D possibly being TRBD1 (6 bases). The clonotype was recovered from a man over 45 with acute or convalescent COVID-19. Here the CDR3 reads CASVPQGSRGGELFF. The CDR3 bases are TGCGCCAGCGTCCCCCAAGGGAGCAGGGGCGGGGAGCTGTTTTTT.